Shown below are 19 T cell receptor beta chains from a single sample sequenced in a study of T-cell memory formation after mild COVID-19. A single record per CDR3 protein comes from TCRdb applying MiXCR to the 5' RACE reads. The repertoire includes about 290,000 distinct CDR3 sequences, approximately 15% of them detected once, and around 23% sits in the top ten. The specimen sequenced was PBMCs or a T cell subset sorted from them (not recorded which). All receptors derive from a man between 18 and 35 years old who had mild COVID-19 (a few samples of this study predate the infection). Cell type and time point are not known.

The rearrangement joins TRBV28 to TRBJ2-7; D possibly matches TRBD1 or TRBD2 (5 bases each). Trimming removed 3 bases from V and 5 bases from J, with 17 bases in between. CDR1 MDHEN and CDR2 SYDVKM come from the germline V gene. The CDR3 covers 15 residues. The CDR3 spells CASSFSGTGNDEQYF. For the CDR3, the DNA is TGTGCCAGCAGTTTCTCCGGGACGGGGAACGACGAGCAGTACTTC.

The rearrangement joins TRBV20-1 to TRBJ2-3; TRBD1 agrees at 8 bases. Losses at the gene ends were 1 base for V and 3 bases for J; bases not matched to a gene: 15. The CDR3 is 18 amino acids. Germline lookup yields CDR1 DFQATT and CDR2 SNEGSKA (reference sequence). The CDR3: CSARGPIQGGLKTDTQYF. The CDR3 coding sequence is TGCAGTGCTAGAGGTCCTATACAGGGGGGCCTTAAAACAGATACGCAGTATTTT.

The DNA for the CDR3 is TGTGCCAGCAGCCTTTGGACAGAAGAAGCTTTCTTT. It translates to CASSLWTEEAFF. The rearrangement links TRBV7-9 to TRBJ1-1; the D gene is possibly TRBD1 (6 bases). Germline values: CDR1 SEHNR, CDR2 FQNEAQ (reference sequence). This CDR3 has 12 amino acids. V lost 5 bases and J lost 8, with 12 bases in between.

The gene calls are TRBV7-9 and TRBJ1-1; perhaps TRBD1 as D (5 bases). This CDR3 has 13 residues. Trimming shortened V by 5 bases and J by 7 bases, and 14 bases separated the two germline ends. CDR1 and CDR2 (germline): SEHNR, FQNEAQ (reference sequence). The CDR3 bases are TGTGCCAGCAGCCTTCTATTAGACAGTGAAGCTTTCTTT. Translation: CASSLLLDSEAFF. The variable domain in full, with the rest retrieved from reference TRBV7-9 and TRBJ1-1, is DTGVSQNPRHKITKRGQNVTFRCDPISEHNRLYWYRQTLGQGPEFLTYFQNEAQLEKSRLLSDRFSAERPKGSFSTLEIQRTEQGDSAMYLCASSLLLDSEAFFGQGTRLTVV.

CDR3 protein: CASSIEAAYGYTF. The CDR3 bases are TGTGCCAGCAGCATCGAGGCCGCTTATGGCTACACCTTC. This chain connects TRBV16 to TRBJ1-2; no reliable D call. Trimming took off 5 bases at V and 5 bases at J, with 12 bases between the two ends. The germline gives CDR1 KGHSY, CDR2 FQNENV. The CDR3 extends over 13 amino acids.

The sample holds a few counts of this clonotype. The J gene is TRBJ2-7, the V gene TRBV27; the match to TRBD1 covers 8 bases. V trimming: 5 bases; J trimming: 3 bases; junction bases outside the gene matches: 3. The CDR3 sequence is 13 residues long. Germline CDR1 MNHEY, CDR2 SMNVEV (reference sequence). CDR3 nucleotides: TGTGCCAGCAGTCAGGGGGCCTTCTACGAGCAGTACTTC. Translated, it gives CASSQGAFYEQYF.

In its sample, this clonotype was seen a few times. The chain joins TRBV24-1 to TRBJ2-3; D gene uncertain. CDR3 length: 19 amino acids. V lost 3 bases and J 0 bases, leaving 21 bases between the germline ends. Germline V lookup: CDR1 KGHDR, CDR2 SFDVKD. This CDR3 is CATSDPTRAEGFSTDTQYF. The CDR3 DNA sequence: TGTGCCACCAGTGATCCCACCCGGGCGGAAGGCTTTAGCACAGATACGCAGTATTTT.

This clonotype appeared a few times. This sequence joins TRBV4-3 and TRBJ1-4; D uncertain. Looked up from germline, CDR1 is LGHNA and CDR2 is YSLEER. This CDR3 is built from 18 residues. V dropped 0 bases and J dropped 5 bases, with 19 bases sitting between them. For the CDR3, the DNA is TGCGCCAGCAGCCAAGATCGTTGGGCGGTGACGGACAATGAAAAACTGTTTTTT. This encodes CASSQDRWAVTDNEKLFF.

Only a few counts were recorded for this clonotype. The chain uses TRBV9 and TRBJ2-5; the match to TRBD1 covers 9 bases. With V trimmed by 0 bases and J by 4 bases, 7 bases remained unmatched. This CDR3 comprises 16 residues. CDR1 and CDR2 from the germline V gene are SGDLS and YYNGEE. The CDR3 coding sequence is TGTGCCAGCAGCGTAGGACAGGGGGGGGCTGGAGAGACCCAGTACTTC. It is translated as CASSVGQGGAGETQYF.

The chain is built from TRBV6-2 or TRBV6-3 and TRBJ2-1; tentatively, D is TRBD1 or TRBD2 (5 bases each). The V end was cut by 6 bases, the J end by 8 bases, with 17 bases between. CDR1 is MNHEY and CDR2 is SVGEGT in the germline V gene. CDR3 length: 14 residues. Here the CDR3 reads CASRAPGRGDEQFF. CDR3 in DNA: TGTGCCAGCAGAGCCCCTGGAAGAGGGGATGAGCAGTTCTTC.

This clonotype was counted at least ten times. The chain joins TRBV24-1 to TRBJ2-2, with D tentatively TRBD1 (6 bases). V lost 4 bases and J lost 1, with 15 bases in between. There are 17 residues in the CDR3. Looked up from germline, CDR1 is KGHDR and CDR2 is SFDVKD. The CDR3 nucleotides read TGTGCCACCAGTGACGGAATCCGGGACATGAACACCGGGGAGCTGTTTTTT. Translating it yields CATSDGIRDMNTGELFF.

In its sample, this clonotype was seen a few times. This CDR3 is CASSYSGGGGYGYTF. DNA of the CDR3: TGTGCCAGCAGTTACTCAGGTGGAGGGGGGTATGGCTACACCTTC. The chain uses TRBV6-5 and TRBJ1-2, with a weak D call TRBD1 (6 bases). Deletions cut 0 bases from V and 5 bases from J, with 13 bases between. CDR3 length: 15 amino acids. The germline V gene has CDR1 MNHEY and CDR2 SVGAGI.

The table lists this clonotype with a few counts. The chain carries TRBV5-1 and TRBJ2-7, with 7 bases matching TRBD2. There are 15 residues in the CDR3. Germline V gives CDR1 SGHRS, CDR2 YFSETQ. Trimming at V came to 4 bases and at J to 9 bases, leaving 16 bases not matched to a gene. Here the CDR3 reads CASSQSGTAGRGQYF. DNA for the CDR3: TGCGCCAGCAGCCAATCTGGGACGGCAGGGAGGGGGCAGTACTTC. Drawing the rest from reference TRBV5-1 and TRBJ2-7, the complete variable domain is KAGVTQTPRYLIKTRGQQVTLSCSPISGHRSVSWYQQTPGQGLQFLFEYFSETQRNKGNFPGRFSGRQFSNSRSEMNVSTLELGDSALYLCASSQSGTAGRGQYFGPGTRLTVT.

The chain combines TRBV20-1 with TRBJ2-2; either TRBD1 or TRBD2 may supply D (6 bases each). The length of the CDR3 is 15 residues. The V end was cut by 3 bases, the J end by 2 bases, with 13 bases between. The V gene's germline CDR1 is DFQATT and CDR2 SNEGSKA (reference sequence). The CDR3 DNA reads TGCAGTGCTAGTCCCCGGGGGCGCAACACCGGGGAGCTGTTTTTT. The encoded protein is CSASPRGRNTGELFF.

The CDR3 spells CASSLLGQGAGDTQYF. CDR3 coding DNA: TGTGCCAGCAGCTTGCTGGGACAGGGGGCGGGTGATACGCAGTATTTT. The chain uses TRBV7-2 and TRBJ2-3; TRBD1 matches 12 bases. CDR3 length equals 16 residues. V lost 3 bases and J lost 6; bases outside the gene matches: 7. CDR1 is SGHTA, CDR2 FQGNSA, per germline.

This clonotype has more than one count but fewer than ten. The CDR3 here is CASSSGDRAFTDTQYF. The CDR3 nucleotides read TGCGCCAGCAGCTCAGGAGACAGGGCATTTACAGATACGCAGTATTTT. The chain carries TRBV5-1 and TRBJ2-3; 7 bases match TRBD1. Germline V gives CDR1 SGHRS, CDR2 YFSETQ. Trimming took 3 bases from V and 3 from J; bases not matched to a gene: 10. The CDR3 contains 16 residues.

CDR3: CASSLSRDGYTF. CDR3 sequence (DNA): TGCGCCAGCAGCTTGTCCCGGGATGGCTACACCTTC. This sequence joins TRBV5-1 and TRBJ1-2; D is unclear. V was pared by 1 base and J by 6 bases, with 7 bases between. Per the germline V gene, CDR1 is SGHRS and CDR2 is YFSETQ. The CDR3 consists of 12 residues.

The chain couples TRBV27 to TRBJ1-5; D uncertain. CDR1 is MNHEY and CDR2 is SMNVEV in the germline V gene (reference sequence). V lost 2 bases and J lost 0, with 11 bases in between. The CDR3 contains 16 residues. CDR3 amino acids: CASSLQGYDSNQPQHF. DNA for the CDR3: TGTGCCAGCAGTTTACAAGGATATGATAGCAATCAGCCCCAGCATTTT.

The chain links TRBV6-2 or TRBV6-3 to TRBJ1-1; 8 nucleotides line up with TRBD1. J lost 0 bases, V lost 5 bases, and 5 bases had no gene match. In germline, CDR1 is MNHEY, CDR2 SVGEGT. This CDR3 has 15 residues. CDR3 protein: CASSRQGWMNTEAFF. The CDR3 region has the DNA TGTGCCAGCAGTCGACAGGGGTGGATGAACACTGAAGCTTTCTTT.